A single sample gave rise to the 23 T cell receptor beta chains below, sequenced in a study of T-cell reconstitution after alpha-beta-depleted transplantation in children. Preparation of the TCRbeta library involved a method that used unique molecular identifiers. TCRdb re-called the PCR reads with MiXCR, one entry per CDR3 protein. The sample shows about 830,000 distinct CDR3 sequences, roughly 15% of them seen only once. Here the sequenced sample was PBMCs, mostly from graft donor cells, taken 360 days after TCRalphabeta/CD19-depleted stem cell transplant. The receptors shown here come from a male patient younger than 18 who had a stem cell transplant for acute lymphoblastic leukemia, so the T cells may come from the graft donor.

This clonotype came up a few times. The chain links TRBV5-1 to TRBJ2-3; 8 bases fit TRBD1. The CDR3 sequence is 15 residues long. With 4 bases clipped from V and 2 bases from J, the junction kept 6 bases outside the gene matches. Germline CDR1 SGHRS, CDR2 YFSETQ. The CDR3 nucleotides are TGCGCCAGCAGCCCGGACAGGGCTTACACAGATACGCAGTATTTT. Its translation is CASSPDRAYTDTQYF. Complete variable domain (other parts from reference TRBV5-1 and TRBJ2-3): KAGVTQTPRYLIKTRGQQVTLSCSPISGHRSVSWYQQTPGQGLQFLFEYFSETQRNKGNFPGRFSGRQFSNSRSEMNVSTLELGDSALYLCASSPDRAYTDTQYFGPGTRLTVL.

This clonotype has a handful of counts. The rearrangement links TRBV2 to TRBJ1-2; tentative D call: TRBD1 (5 bases). Trimming shortened V by 1 base and J by 4 bases, and 13 bases separated the two germline ends. The germline gives CDR1 SNHLY, CDR2 FYNNEI. The CDR3 spans 15 residues. This CDR3 is CASSEGPGRGYGYTF. CDR3 bases: TGTGCCAGCAGTGAAGGCCCAGGGAGGGGCTATGGCTACACCTTC.

This clonotype was observed a few times. The chain uses TRBV6-2 or TRBV6-3 and TRBJ1-2, with TRBD1 as a possible D gene (5 bases). V lost 6 bases and J lost 4, with 12 bases in between. The CDR3 is 13 amino acids. Germline V gives CDR1 MNHEY, CDR2 SVGEGT. CDR3 DNA sequence: TGTGCCAGCAGCACGACAGTGCTCTATGGCTACACCTTC. This gives the protein CASSTTVLYGYTF.

This clonotype has a handful of counts. This chain joins TRBV7-3 and TRBJ2-3; D gene uncertain. The V and J ends lost 3 bases and 8 bases respectively, with 9 bases between them. Germline CDR1 is SGHTA and CDR2 is FQGTGA. This CDR3 is built from 12 residues. CDR3 DNA sequence: TGTGCCAGCAGCTTGGAGCGTGGTACGCAGTATTTT. Protein sequence: CASSLERGTQYF.

This sequence joins TRBV19 and TRBJ2-3; possible D gene TRBD1, 6 bases. Germline V gene data show CDR1 as LNHDA and CDR2 as SQIVND (reference sequence). The CDR3 consists of 11 residues. V lost 7 bases to trimming and J lost 8 bases, with 10 bases between them. The CDR3 nucleotides are TGTGCCAGTAAGGGGGAGAGTACGCAGTATTTT. It yields the protein CASKGESTQYF. Supplemented by reference TRBV19 and TRBJ2-3, the full variable domain reads DGGITQSPKYLFRKEGQNVTLSCEQNLNHDAMYWYRQDPGQGLRLIYYSQIVNDFQKGDIAEGYSVSREKKESFPLTVTSAQKNPTAFYLCASKGESTQYFGPGTRLTVL.

The chain links TRBV27 to TRBJ2-4, with a possible D match to TRBD2 (5 bases). The CDR3 is 14 amino acids. Germline CDR1 and CDR2: MNHEY and SMNVEV (reference sequence). V was cut by 5 bases and J by 1 base, with 9 bases left in between. CDR3 protein: CASSPGWAKNIQYF. CDR3 nucleotides: TGTGCCAGCAGTCCGGGGTGGGCCAAAAACATTCAGTACTTC.

There are many counts of this clonotype. This sequence joins TRBV6-2 or TRBV6-3 and TRBJ2-3, with TRBD2 identical over 9 bases. The trim removed 10 bases at V and 2 bases at J, leaving 13 bases unmatched. This CDR3 is 16 amino acids long. Germline CDR1 and CDR2: MNHEY and SVGEGT. This CDR3 reads CATQSNSGSFTDTQYF. Here the CDR3 DNA reads TGTGCCACGCAATCTAATAGCGGGAGCTTCACAGATACGCAGTATTTT.

This clonotype was recorded a few times. J is TRBJ2-1 and V is TRBV7-3; D not resolved. The CDR3 is made up of 13 amino acids. V was pared by 3 bases and J by 7 bases, with 10 bases between. Germline CDR1 reads SGHTA; CDR2 reads FQGTGA. CDR3 region: CASSLTFQNEQFF. The CDR3 DNA reads TGTGCCAGCAGCTTGACCTTTCAGAATGAGCAGTTCTTC.

This clonotype was seen more than once but under ten times. Relative to the germline gene, one junction end is altered; a read error may explain this. The chain uses TRBV12-3 or TRBV12-4 and TRBJ2-3, with D perhaps being TRBD1 or TRBD2 (6 bases each). The CDR3 has 14 residues. CDR3 sequence reads: CARSFGGHRNTQYF. As DNA, the CDR3 is TGTGCCAGAAGTTTTGGGGGGCACAGGAATACGCAGTATTTT.

This clonotype was recorded a few times. This chain uses TRBV27 with TRBJ2-4, with a possible D match to TRBD2 (6 bases). The ends were cut back, 5 bases at V and 2 bases at J, with 10 bases in the middle. The CDR3 runs 14 residues. Germline CDR1 MNHEY, CDR2 SMNVEV (reference sequence). CDR3 nucleotide sequence: TGTGCCAGCAGTGACCTAGCGACCAAAAACATTCAGTACTTC. It encodes CASSDLATKNIQYF.

This clonotype was counted between two and nine times. V usage is TRBV10-1 and J usage is TRBJ2-7; D is possibly TRBD2 (6 bases). The V end was cut by 4 bases, the J end by 0 bases, with 10 bases between. From germline, CDR1 is WNHNN and CDR2 SYGVQD (reference sequence). There are 14 residues in the CDR3. The CDR3 nucleotides read TGCGCCAGCAGTGGGCCTAGCGCCTCCTACGAGCAGTACTTC. This codes for CASSGPSASYEQYF.

This chain links TRBV10-3 with TRBJ2-3, with 7 bases identical to TRBD1. With V trimmed by 4 bases and J by 5 bases, 3 bases remained unmatched. Germline CDR1 ENHRY, CDR2 SYGVKD. The CDR3 totals 13 residues. The CDR3 coding sequence is TGTGCCATCAGTGGGCCAGGGGGAGATACGCAGTATTTT. This codes for CAISGPGGDTQYF.

This clonotype has more than one count but fewer than ten. The V gene is TRBV2, the J gene TRBJ2-1; a weak D match, TRBD2 (6 bases). This CDR3 comprises 14 residues. V lost 6 bases, J lost 3 bases, and 12 bases lay in between. Germline-derived CDR1 and CDR2 are SNHLY and FYNNEI. DNA for the CDR3: TGTGCCAGCAGCCCTCGGCGGGACTACAATGAGCAGTTCTTC. It translates to CASSPRRDYNEQFF.

V usage is TRBV27 and J usage is TRBJ1-1; D not certain. V lost 0 bases, J lost 0 bases, and 14 bases lay in between. The CDR3 extends over 17 amino acids. The germline CDR1 and CDR2 sequences are MNHEY and SMNVEV (reference sequence). This CDR3 reads CASSLSWRSLMNTEAFF. The CDR3 bases are TGTGCCAGCAGTTTATCTTGGCGGAGCCTCATGAACACTGAAGCTTTCTTT.

This clonotype was seen more than once but under ten times. The chain joins TRBV29-1 to TRBJ2-1; 7 positions match TRBD2. V trimming: 4 bases; J trimming: 10 bases; junction bases outside the gene matches: 10. The CDR3 consists of 13 residues. CDR1 SQVTM and CDR2 ANQGSEA come from the germline V gene. The CDR3: CSVGAGEGPEQFF. CDR3 sequence (DNA): TGCAGCGTTGGGGCGGGAGAAGGGCCGGAGCAGTTCTTC.

The table lists this clonotype with many counts. The chain couples TRBV18 to TRBJ2-7; 11 nucleotides agree with TRBD2. V dropped 5 bases and J dropped 5; count of bases not matched to a gene: 8. The CDR3 spans 15 residues. CDR1 is KGHSH, CDR2 LQKENI, per germline. DNA of the CDR3: TGTGCCAGCTCATTCCTAGCGGGAGGAGCGGACGAGCAGTACTTC. Translated: CASSFLAGGADEQYF.

This chain uses TRBV12-3 or TRBV12-4 with TRBJ1-4; 8 positions match TRBD1. This CDR3 is built from 15 residues. Trimming cost V 5 bases and J 8 bases; bases outside gene matches: 10. The CDR3 DNA reads TGTGCCAGCAGTATCTGGACAGGGCTGGGGGAAAAACTGTTTTTT. Protein product: CASSIWTGLGEKLFF.

This clonotype has more than one count but fewer than ten. The chain has TRBV29-1 and TRBJ1-6; 9 bases map to TRBD1. Per the germline V gene, CDR1 is SQVTM and CDR2 is ANQGSEA. V was clipped by 6 bases and J by 7 bases; unmatched bases: 7. The CDR3 totals 14 residues. The CDR3 DNA reads as TGCAGCGTCGGGACAGGGTCGGGGAATTCACCCCTCCACTTT. Encoded protein: CSVGTGSGNSPLHF.

The CDR3 nucleotides are TGTGCCACCAGCAGAGATGGAGGAGCGGTGACAGATACGCAGTATTTT. This gives the protein CATSRDGGAVTDTQYF. This chain connects TRBV15 to TRBJ2-3, with a tentative D call TRBD2 (5 bases). Trimming pared 0 bases from V and 3 bases from J, leaving 13 bases between. The CDR3 loop spans 16 amino acids. CDR1 and CDR2 (germline): LNHNV, YYDKDF (reference sequence).

This clonotype was seen a handful of times. The V and J genes are TRBV5-1 and TRBJ1-1; D remains unclear. Between the trimmed V and J ends, which lost 2 bases and 0 bases, there was a span of 8 bases. Germline CDR1 is SGHRS and CDR2 is YFSETQ. This CDR3 comprises 14 residues. The CDR3 nucleotides read TGCGCCAGCAGCTTTGGGATCTTGAACACTGAAGCTTTCTTT. As protein: CASSFGILNTEAFF.

This clonotype turned up a few times. The V gene is TRBV29-1, the J gene TRBJ1-4; a weak D match, TRBD1 (5 bases). The CDR3 is made up of 14 amino acids. Germline CDR1 SQVTM, CDR2 ANQGSEA. The V end was cut by 3 bases, the J end by 0 bases, with 8 bases between. The CDR3 DNA follows: TGCAGCGTTGATCTAGGGGCAACTAATGAAAAACTGTTTTTT. It yields the protein CSVDLGATNEKLFF.

A few counts support this clonotype. CDR3 in DNA: TGTGCCACCAGCCCTGACCGGGACGTGGGCGATGAGCAGTTCTTC. Translated, it gives CATSPDRDVGDEQFF. V and J are TRBV15 and TRBJ2-1; D is possibly TRBD1 or TRBD2 (5 bases each). Looked up from germline, CDR1 is LNHNV and CDR2 is YYDKDF (reference sequence). Trimming took 5 bases from V and 8 from J, leaving 19 bases between them. This CDR3 has 15 residues.

This clonotype was detected only a few times. The CDR3 protein is CASSLIRQGDTEAFF. CDR3 in DNA: TGCGCCAGCAGCTTGATACGCCAGGGAGACACTGAAGCTTTCTTT. The V gene is TRBV5-1, the J gene TRBJ1-1; TRBD1 might be the D (5 bases). V shed 1 base and J shed 3 bases, with 13 bases lying between them. The germline V gene has CDR1 SGHRS and CDR2 YFSETQ. The CDR3 extends over 15 amino acids. The full variable domain, its missing parts supplied by reference TRBV5-1 and TRBJ1-1, is KAGVTQTPRYLIKTRGQQVTLSCSPISGHRSVSWYQQTPGQGLQFLFEYFSETQRNKGNFPGRFSGRQFSNSRSEMNVSTLELGDSALYLCASSLIRQGDTEAFFGQGTRLTVV.